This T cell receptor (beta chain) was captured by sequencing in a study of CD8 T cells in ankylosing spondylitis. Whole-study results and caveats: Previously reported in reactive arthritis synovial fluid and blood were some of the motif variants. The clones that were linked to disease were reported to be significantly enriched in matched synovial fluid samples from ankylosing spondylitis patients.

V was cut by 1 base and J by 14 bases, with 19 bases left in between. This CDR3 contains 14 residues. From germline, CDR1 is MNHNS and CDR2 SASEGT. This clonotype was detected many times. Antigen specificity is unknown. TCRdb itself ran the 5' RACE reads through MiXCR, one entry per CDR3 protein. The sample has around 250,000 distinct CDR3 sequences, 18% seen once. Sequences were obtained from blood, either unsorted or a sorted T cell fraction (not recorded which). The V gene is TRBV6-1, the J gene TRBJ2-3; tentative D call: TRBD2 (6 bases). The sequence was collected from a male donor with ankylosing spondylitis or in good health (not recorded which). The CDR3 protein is CASSEEGSGSYPYF. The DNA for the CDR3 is TGTGCCAGCAGTGAAGAAGGTAGCGGAAGCTACCCGTATTTT.